Below are 12 T cell receptor beta chains sequenced from a single sample in a study of T cells after yellow fever vaccination. TCRdb itself ran the 5' RACE reads through MiXCR, one entry per CDR3 protein. The table lists around 320,000 distinct CDR3 sequences, roughly 10% of them singletons. This specimen consisted of CD4+ T cells sorted from PBMCs, obtained 45 days after the yellow fever booster vaccination. These receptors were collected from a young man who received the YFV17D yellow fever vaccine.

This clonotype has more than one count but fewer than ten. The chain has TRBV7-6 and TRBJ2-5; D gene ambiguous. Germline V gives CDR1 SGHVS, CDR2 FNYEAQ. The V end was cut by 1 base, the J end by 5 bases, with 5 bases between. The CDR3 totals 12 residues. The CDR3 coding sequence is TGTGCCAGCAGCTTAGGGACGGAGACCCAGTACTTC. Translating gives CASSLGTETQYF.

The chain has TRBV11-1 and TRBJ1-5; TRBD1 might be the D (6 bases). The CDR3 spans 13 residues. CDR1 and CDR2 (germline): SGHAT, FQDESV (reference sequence). Trimming left V 4 bases short and J 4 bases short, with 8 bases between. The CDR3 protein is CASSSGTNQPQHF. The CDR3 bases are TGTGCCAGCAGCTCCGGGACAAATCAGCCCCAGCATTTT.

This clonotype turned up a few times. The genes are TRBV7-9 and TRBJ2-4, with a tentative D call TRBD2 (5 bases). Trimming removed 0 bases from V and 3 bases from J, with 12 bases in between. The CDR3 contains 16 residues. Per germline, CDR1 SEHNR and CDR2 FQNEAQ (reference sequence). The CDR3 spells CASSLAPGMVKNIQYF. The CDR3 DNA sequence: TGTGCCAGCAGCTTAGCCCCGGGGATGGTCAAAAACATTCAGTACTTC.

The CDR3 DNA reads as TGTGCCAGCAGCGCGGGACAGGCGTACTCCTACGAGCAGTACTTC. As protein: CASSAGQAYSYEQYF. This chain links TRBV9 with TRBJ2-7, with TRBD1 matching 8 bases. The CDR3 spans 15 residues. The germline V gene encodes CDR1 SGDLS and CDR2 YYNGEE. Germline trimming cut 3 bases from V and 0 bases from J; bases unmatched to any gene: 5.

This CDR3 reads CASSLFRTGELFF. As DNA, the CDR3 is TGTGCCAGCAGCTTGTTCCGCACCGGGGAGCTGTTTTTT. V and J are TRBV5-6 and TRBJ2-2; D call uncertain. The germline gives CDR1 SGHDT, CDR2 YYEEEE. Trimming cost V 1 base and J 4 bases, with 5 bases left between them. CDR3 length: 13 residues.

This chain links TRBV6-5 with TRBJ1-5; no reliable D call. Germline loops: CDR1 MNHEY, CDR2 SVGAGI. The CDR3 sequence is 13 residues long. Trimming removed 6 bases at V and 7 bases at J, with 13 bases between. CDR3 amino acids: CASRSTVGQPQHF. For the CDR3, the DNA is TGTGCCAGCAGATCTACCGTGGGGCAGCCCCAGCATTTT.

This clonotype was seen at least ten times. This chain joins TRBV5-1 and TRBJ2-1; tentative D call: TRBD1 (5 bases). Germline V CDR1 and CDR2: SGHRS, YFSETQ. The V end was cut by 4 bases, the J end by 8 bases, with 16 bases between. The CDR3 consists of 14 residues. CDR3 sequence: CASSNSGPRDEQFF. CDR3 in DNA: TGCGCCAGCAGCAATTCCGGTCCCAGGGATGAGCAGTTCTTC.

This clonotype was observed a handful of times. V is TRBV4-2 and J is TRBJ2-3; D is unclear. Germline V gene sequence: CDR1 LGHNA, CDR2 YNFKEQ. This CDR3 is built from 10 residues. The V and J ends lost 11 bases and 3 bases respectively, with 6 bases between them. The CDR3 coding sequence is TGTGCCTCCAGGACAGATACGCAGTATTTT. Its translation is CASRTDTQYF.

This sequence joins TRBV7-8 and TRBJ1-5, with 7 positions matching TRBD1. The CDR3 is 16 residues long. The V segment lost 4 bases and the J segment 1 base; nucleotides outside the gene matches: 7. Germline loops: CDR1 SGHVS, CDR2 FQNEAQ. The CDR3 DNA reads TGTGCCAGCAGCTCTCAGGGGGGATACAGCAATCAGCCCCAGCATTTT. It encodes CASSSQGGYSNQPQHF.

This clonotype showed up just a few times. The V gene is TRBV6-5, the J gene TRBJ2-1; TRBD2 matches at 8 bases. Germline CDR1 MNHEY, CDR2 SVGAGI. CDR3 size: 13 residues. The ends lost 3 bases at V and 9 bases at J; junction bases unmatched: 4. In DNA, the CDR3 is TGTGCCAGCAGTTATAGCGGGGTTAGTGAGCAGTTCTTC. It yields the protein CASSYSGVSEQFF.

V is TRBV11-1 and J is TRBJ2-3; weak D call: TRBD2 (6 bases). Germline CDR1 and CDR2: SGHAT and FQDESV (reference sequence). The CDR3 is 15 amino acids. V lost 5 bases, J lost 5 bases, and 17 bases lay in between. The CDR3: CASSEGRGVKDTQYF. The CDR3 coding sequence is TGTGCCAGCAGCGAAGGGCGGGGAGTCAAAGATACGCAGTATTTT.

This clonotype has a single count. The chain employs TRBV20-1 and TRBJ2-7, with D possibly matching TRBD2 (5 bases). V dropped 0 bases and J dropped 3 bases, with 6 bases sitting between them. Germline V gene lookup returns CDR1 DFQATT and CDR2 SNEGSKA (reference sequence). The CDR3 runs 12 residues. CDR3 residues: CSARDGNYEQYF. The CDR3 nucleotides read TGCAGTGCTAGAGACGGGAACTACGAGCAGTACTTC.